Presented here are 5 T cell receptor beta chains from one specimen sequenced in a study of blood T cells in healthy people across ages. Sample-barcoded 5' priming and a J-beta primer mix drove a second PCR of roughly 7 to 11 cycles. TCRdb used MiXCR to reprocess the 5' RACE reads, holding one entry per CDR3 protein. This table has approximately 800,000 distinct CDR3 sequences, 58% appearing once. The sequenced sample was blood. The receptors come from a man aged 30 to 45 in good health.

This clonotype is a singleton in its sample. The chain links TRBV21-1 to TRBJ2-3; the table's D call, TRBD2, has no DNA check behind it. TRBV21-1 is designated a pseudogene. The CDR3 contains 21 residues. The CDR3 nucleotides read TGTGCCAGCAGCAAACCGGAAGAGCGGAAAACCCTCCAAACGGAGAGAGATACGCAGTATTTT. Translation gives CASSKPEERKTLQTERDTQYF.

This clonotype was seen a single time. A read error may produce the germline difference seen at one junction end. V is TRBV4-2 and J is TRBJ1-3, with D perhaps TRBD1 (5 bases). The CDR3 loop spans 16 amino acids. In germline, CDR1 is LGHNA, CDR2 YNFKEQ. The CDR3 protein is CASSQDWGLTGNTTYF. The CDR3 nucleotides read TGTGCCAGCAGCCAAGATTGGGGGTTAACTGGAAACACCACATATTTT.

The chain recombines TRBV4-2 with TRBJ2-5, with TRBD1 as a possible D gene (6 bases). This CDR3 is 17 amino acids long. V lost 3 bases to trimming and J lost 2 bases, with 19 bases between them. The germline V gene has CDR1 LGHNA and CDR2 YNFKEQ. Here the CDR3 reads CASSQSGARGGQETQYF. As DNA, the CDR3 is TGTGCCAGCAGCCAGTCCGGTGCTAGAGGGGGTCAAGAGACCCAGTACTTC.

The gene calls are TRBV7-9 and TRBJ2-3; TRBD1 aligns across 9 bases. CDR1 and CDR2 from the germline V gene are SEHNR and FQNEAQ (reference sequence). The CDR3 spans 17 residues. With 5 bases clipped from V and 5 bases from J, the junction kept 14 bases outside the gene matches. CDR3 loop: CASSARTGVNKVDTQYF. The CDR3 DNA reads as TGTGCCAGCAGCGCAAGGACAGGGGTTAATAAAGTAGATACGCAGTATTTT.

About this clonotype itself: A read error may account for a junction end that differs from germline. The CDR3 here is CASSLWALPGSPLHF. As DNA, the CDR3 is TGTGCCAGCAGTTTGTGGGCATTACCGGGGTCACCTCTCCACTTT. The V gene is TRBV27, the J gene TRBJ1-6, with D unresolved. CDR3 size: 15 residues. The germline V gene has CDR1 MNHEY and CDR2 SMNVEV (reference sequence).